The next 25 T cell receptor beta chains were all read from a single sample in a study of CD8+ T cells in alopecia areata. Extraction of RNA preceded its reverse transcription into cDNA, which served as the sequencing template. Assay: immunoSEQ multiplex PCR; the TCRdb copy retains only in-frame clones and omits some. The sample holds 180,000 or so clones, approximately 50% seen once. Regarding treatment: oral pan-JAK inhibitor, 5-10 mg twice daily. The specimen comprised CD8+ T cells sorted from blood, sampled at roughly week 52, from a patient treated with tofacitinib. Receptor source: a human donor with alopecia areata.

This clone has only a few counts. The V gene is TRBV4-3, the J gene TRBJ2-1; D not resolved. Per the germline V gene, CDR1 is LGHNA and CDR2 is YSLEER. The CDR3 runs 13 residues. V lost 0 bases and J 8 bases, leaving 8 bases between the germline ends. The CDR3 region is CASSQEIPDEQFF. The CDR3 bases are TGCGCCAGCAGCCAAGAAATCCCAGATGAGCAGTTCTTC.

The rearrangement uses TRBV30 and TRBJ1-2, with a possible D match to TRBD1 (6 bases). CDR3 length: 14 residues. V lost 2 bases and J lost 3, with 13 bases in between. The germline V gene has CDR1 GTSNPN and CDR2 SVGIG (reference sequence). CDR3 sequence: CAWSRDRTDYGYTF. The CDR3 DNA sequence: TGTGCCTGGAGTAGAGATAGGACAGACTATGGCTACACCTTC.

The rearrangement uses TRBV6-6 and TRBJ1-5; TRBD1 aligns across 10 bases. V shed 11 bases, J shed 7 bases, and the junction held 8 bases outside the gene matches. There are 13 residues in the CDR3. In germline, CDR1 is MNHNY, CDR2 SVGAGI (reference sequence). CDR3 nucleotide sequence: TGTGCCGCCGGGACAGGGGCGTACCAGCCCCAGCATTTT. Translated, it gives CAAGTGAYQPQHF.

The V call is TRBV11-2, the J call TRBJ2-7; 7 nucleotides align to TRBD2. The V gene's germline CDR1 is SGHAT and CDR2 FQNNGV. CDR3 size: 12 residues. Losses at the gene ends were 8 bases for V and 2 bases for J; bases not matched to a gene: 3. The CDR3 protein is CASSGGTYEQYF. DNA of the CDR3: TGTGCCAGCTCGGGGGGAACCTACGAGCAGTACTTC.

A single count supports this clone. This chain connects TRBV11-2 to TRBJ1-1; 7 bases are a match to TRBD1. The CDR3 length is 17 residues. Germline CDR1 reads SGHAT; CDR2 reads FQNNGV. V trimming: 1 base; J trimming: 1 base; junction bases outside the gene matches: 9. The CDR3 coding sequence is TGTGCCAGCAGCTTAGTTCGTCCGGACAGGAAGAACACTGAAGCTTTCTTT. Encoded protein: CASSLVRPDRKNTEAFF.

The rearrangement joins TRBV15 to TRBJ2-1, with 11 bases lining up with TRBD1. Germline CDR1 LNHNV, CDR2 YYDKDF (reference sequence). V was clipped by 3 bases and J by 4 bases; unmatched bases: 2. CDR3 length: 15 residues. CDR3 DNA: TGTGCCACCAGCAGGAGGGACAGGGGGTACAATGAGCAGTTCTTC. Translating it yields CATSRRDRGYNEQFF.

This clone was recorded a few times. The V gene is TRBV6-1, the J gene TRBJ1-1; tentative D call: TRBD1 (5 bases). Germline values: CDR1 MNHNS, CDR2 SASEGT. The CDR3 is 15 amino acids. Trimming cost V 1 base and J 0 bases, with 9 bases left between them. This CDR3 reads CASSEGGSMNTEAFF. The CDR3 region has the DNA TGTGCCAGCAGTGAAGGGGGCAGCATGAACACTGAAGCTTTCTTT.

For the CDR3, the DNA is TGCAGCGTACTACAGGGTACTAACTATGGCTACACCTTC. Its translation is CSVLQGTNYGYTF. The chain is built from TRBV29-1 and TRBJ1-2, with D maybe TRBD1 (6 bases). Germline V gene data show CDR1 as SQVTM and CDR2 as ANQGSEA. V was pared by 6 bases and J by 0 bases, with 11 bases between. This CDR3 has 13 residues.

The chain employs TRBV6-1 and TRBJ1-2; maybe TRBD1 (5 bases). CDR3 size: 13 residues. Germline-derived CDR1 and CDR2 are MNHNS and SASEGT. V lost 3 bases and J 4 bases, leaving 9 bases between the germline ends. The chain's CDR3 is CASSDHRTYGYTF. CDR3 coding DNA: TGTGCCAGCAGTGATCACAGGACCTATGGCTACACCTTC.

The V and J genes are TRBV7-6 and TRBJ2-5, with 10 bases fitting TRBD2. The CDR3 length is 17 residues. Germline V lookup: CDR1 SGHVS, CDR2 FNYEAQ. J was trimmed by 1 base and V by 6 bases; bases with no gene match: 11. As DNA, the CDR3 is TGTGCCAGCAGTGGTGTCGTGTCTAGCGGGGGCCAAGAGACCCAGTACTTC. Translated, it gives CASSGVVSSGGQETQYF.

The chain employs TRBV9 and TRBJ2-5; D is ambiguous. The germline V and J ends were trimmed by 0 bases and 1 base, with 7 bases remaining between them. This CDR3 has 14 residues. Germline V gene data show CDR1 as SGDLS and CDR2 as YYNGEE. The CDR3 protein is CASSVGGIQETQYF. In DNA form, the CDR3 reads TGTGCCAGCAGCGTAGGGGGTATCCAAGAGACCCAGTACTTC.

The J gene is TRBJ2-7, the V gene TRBV5-4, with 8 positions matching TRBD1. After removal of 3 bases from V and 5 bases from J, the junction contained 4 bases not matched to a gene. CDR1 is SGHNT, CDR2 YYREEE, per germline (reference sequence). The CDR3 length is 13 residues. For the CDR3, the DNA is TGTGCCAGCAGCTCGGACAGGGTCCACGAGCAGTACTTC. Residues: CASSSDRVHEQYF.

The V and J genes are TRBV4-3 and TRBJ2-5, with 15 positions matching TRBD2. This CDR3 is built from 17 residues. Germline values: CDR1 LGHNA, CDR2 YSLEER. The V gene end was trimmed by 4 bases and the J gene end by 5 bases; junction bases not matched to a gene: 8. The chain's CDR3 is CASSPGTSGGPVETQYF. Written as DNA, the CDR3 is TGCGCCAGCAGCCCTGGGACTAGCGGGGGGCCGGTTGAGACCCAGTACTTC.

The rearrangement links TRBV5-4 to TRBJ1-4; the D gene is possibly TRBD1 (6 bases). The CDR3 length is 14 residues. The germline gives CDR1 SGHNT, CDR2 YYREEE (reference sequence). V was clipped by 4 bases and J by 8 bases, with 15 bases between them. The CDR3 DNA follows: TGTGCCAGCAGCCCGACCGGGGGGCGGGAAAAACTGTTTTTT. Translation gives CASSPTGGREKLFF.

Comments on this clone: Sequence at one end of the junction differs from germline and may be a read error. The rearrangement links TRBV7-7 to TRBJ2-7, with 8 bases that match TRBD1. CDR3 length equals 14 residues. Germline values: CDR1 SSHAT, CDR2 FNYEAQ (reference sequence). CDR3 region: CASSHRTGGYEQYF. The CDR3 bases are TGTGCTAGCAGCCACCGCACAGGGGGCTACGAGCAGTACTTC.

This clone was counted between two and nine times. The chain recombines TRBV29-1 with TRBJ2-2; D is unclear. Looked up from germline, CDR1 is SQVTM and CDR2 is ANQGSEA. Between the trimmed V and J ends, which lost 5 bases and 4 bases, there was a span of 8 bases. This CDR3 contains 12 residues. The chain's CDR3 is CSVRPATGELFF. The DNA of the CDR3 is TGCAGCGTTAGACCAGCCACCGGGGAGCTGTTTTTT.

V is TRBV2 and J is TRBJ2-4; D is perhaps TRBD2 (6 bases). The CDR3 is made up of 16 amino acids. Trimming left V 0 bases short and J 4 bases short, with 13 bases between. Germline-derived CDR1 and CDR2 are SNHLY and FYNNEI. CDR3 coding DNA: TGTGCCAGCAGTGAAGCTGGTAGCGGAGGGAAAAACATTCAGTACTTC. It codes for CASSEAGSGGKNIQYF.

This rearrangement joins TRBV5-1 to TRBJ2-1; TRBD2 might be the D (5 bases). The CDR3 runs to 13 residues. V was clipped by 4 bases and J by 3 bases, with 8 bases between them. CDR1 SGHRS and CDR2 YFSETQ come from the germline V gene. The CDR3 here is CASSPGNYNEQFF. The CDR3 DNA sequence: TGCGCCAGCAGCCCCGGGAACTACAATGAGCAGTTCTTC. Full variable domain (outside the CDR3, taken from reference TRBV5-1 and TRBJ2-1): KAGVTQTPRYLIKTRGQQVTLSCSPISGHRSVSWYQQTPGQGLQFLFEYFSETQRNKGNFPGRFSGRQFSNSRSEMNVSTLELGDSALYLCASSPGNYNEQFFGPGTRLTVL.

This clone was detected a few times. The chain uses TRBV13 and TRBJ2-6; the D is unclear. In germline, CDR1 is PRHDT, CDR2 FYEKMQ (reference sequence). The CDR3 is 16 residues long. V lost 4 bases, J lost 0 bases, and 10 bases lay in between. As DNA, the CDR3 is TGTGCCAGCAGCTCACGGATCGGCTCTGGGGCCAACGTCCTGACTTTC. Its protein is CASSSRIGSGANVLTF.

This clone was recorded a few times. The chain employs TRBV5-4 and TRBJ1-1; a possible D gene is TRBD1 (5 bases). This CDR3 spans 13 amino acids. V dropped 4 bases and J dropped 2 bases, with 9 bases sitting between them. Germline lookup yields CDR1 SGHNT and CDR2 YYREEE (reference sequence). The DNA for the CDR3 is TGTGCCAGCAGCCCAAGGGGAAACACTGAAGCTTTCTTT. It codes for CASSPRGNTEAFF. The full variable domain, with the rest looked up from reference TRBV5-4 and TRBJ1-1, is ETGVTQSPTHLIKTRGQQVTLRCSSQSGHNTVSWYQQALGQGPQFIFQYYREEENGRGNFPPRFSGLQFPNYSSELNVNALELDDSALYLCASSPRGNTEAFFGQGTRLTVV.

Only a few counts were recorded for this clone. The chain is built from TRBV5-6 and TRBJ2-3; D might be TRBD1 (5 bases). Germline V gives CDR1 SGHDT, CDR2 YYEEEE. Trimming took 2 bases from V and 4 from J, leaving 14 bases between them. The CDR3 runs to 15 residues. For the CDR3, the DNA is TGTGCCAGCAGCTTCTCCCCAGGGCCCGCAGATACGCAGTATTTT. It specifies CASSFSPGPADTQYF.

This clone was observed a few times. This chain connects TRBV6-5 to TRBJ2-7; D could derive from TRBD1 or TRBD2 (7 bases each). The length of the CDR3 is 13 residues. V lost 8 bases and J lost 3, with 14 bases in between. Germline V gene lookup returns CDR1 MNHEY and CDR2 SVGAGI. The CDR3 region is CASDREGLYEQYF. In DNA form, the CDR3 reads TGTGCCAGCGACAGGGAGGGTCTCTACGAGCAGTACTTC.

This clone came up a few times. The V call is TRBV5-6, the J call TRBJ2-1, with 7 positions matching TRBD1. Germline assignment: CDR1 SGHDT and CDR2 YYEEEE. With V trimmed by 4 bases and J by 9 bases, 10 bases remained unmatched. CDR3 length: 14 residues. The CDR3 loop reads CASSPSTGKTEQFF. CDR3 bases: TGTGCCAGCAGCCCTTCGACAGGGAAGACTGAGCAGTTCTTC.

V gene TRBV5-6 combines with J gene TRBJ2-3; the match to TRBD1 covers 9 bases. V was clipped by 4 bases and J by 2 bases; unmatched bases: 8. Germline assignment: CDR1 SGHDT and CDR2 YYEEEE. The CDR3 is 16 residues long. CDR3 in amino acids: CASSLMDRGVTDTQYF. CDR3 DNA sequence: TGTGCCAGCAGCCTCATGGACAGGGGAGTCACAGATACGCAGTATTTT.

This rearrangement joins TRBV30 to TRBJ1-1; unclear D gene. Deletions cut 7 bases from V and 0 bases from J, with 6 bases between. The CDR3 runs to 11 residues. Germline CDR1 and CDR2: GTSNPN and SVGIG (reference sequence). CDR3 sequence (DNA): TGTGCCTCCGACCTGAACACTGAAGCTTTCTTT. Protein sequence: CASDLNTEAFF. The entire variable domain, with the rest obtained from reference TRBV30 and TRBJ1-1, is as follows: SQTIHQWPATLVQPVGSPLSLECTVEGTSNPNLYWYRQAAGRGLQLLFYSVGIGQISSEVPQNLSASRPQDRQFILSSKKLLLSDSGFYLCASDLNTEAFFGQGTRLTVV.